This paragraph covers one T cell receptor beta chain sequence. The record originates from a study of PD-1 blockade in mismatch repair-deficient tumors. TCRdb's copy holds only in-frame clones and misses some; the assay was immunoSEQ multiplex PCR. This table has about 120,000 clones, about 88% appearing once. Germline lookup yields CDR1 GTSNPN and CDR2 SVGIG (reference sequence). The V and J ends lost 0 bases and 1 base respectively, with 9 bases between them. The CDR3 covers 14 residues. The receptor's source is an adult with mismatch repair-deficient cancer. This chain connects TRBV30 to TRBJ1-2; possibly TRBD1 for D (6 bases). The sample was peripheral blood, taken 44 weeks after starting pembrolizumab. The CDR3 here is CAWSVKGGNYGYTF. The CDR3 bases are TGTGCCTGGAGTGTGAAGGGGGGTAACTATGGCTACACCTTC.